One TCR beta chain is described in this entry. The antigen is not known. Researchers generated TCR beta cDNA from around 510 ng of total RNA, relying on a constant-region primer. Three rounds of nested multiplex PCR with slightly modified ARM-PCR produced TCR beta libraries. Running roughly 10 cycles apiece, the first two PCR rounds relied on TRBV1-TRBV30 forward primers together with a C-beta reverse primer. Via MiXCR, TCRdb re-called the multiplex PCR reads, giving one row per CDR3 protein. There are about 200,000 distinct CDR3 sequences in the sample; roughly 80% occur only once, and about a sixth lies in the top ten. The data originate from a study of tumor-infiltrating lymphocytes in primary liver carcinoma. Study in general: Spanning 4.2 to 10 cm, the tumors were T1-T3 N0M0. The study obtained roughly 3.5 to 7.5 million productive TCRbeta reads per sample, similar across tissue types.

V dropped 8 bases and J dropped 5 bases, with 16 bases sitting between them. The length of the CDR3 is 13 residues. CDR1 and CDR2 from the germline V gene are MNHEY and SVGEGT. Study outcomes and limitations: Between tumor regions, pairs overlapped more than tumor-adjacent and tumor-blood pairs did.

Between 20 and 30 mg of unsorted bulk tissue served as the source from which RNA and DNA were co-extracted. Five separate regions of each tumor underwent sampling. The chain employs TRBV6-2 or TRBV6-3 and TRBJ2-7, with TRBD1 as a possible D gene (6 bases). Material: tumor tissue from primary liver carcinoma. This TCR was sampled from a middle-aged man with primary liver carcinoma and hepatitis B virus infection. For the CDR3, the DNA is TGTGCCAGCTACAGGGTAAGGTACGACGAGCAGTACTTC. It is translated as CASYRVRYDEQYF.